This T cell receptor beta chain was sequenced for a study of blood T cell repertoires in COVID-19. Original data processing: Amplification of reference gene primers was used by the study to estimate nucleated cell counts. Here immunoSEQ multiplex PCR was the method, and the copy in TCRdb shows in-frame clones only, minus some. Clone size and the V and J calls come from that table; the DNA yielded D and trimming. The profile shows tens of thousands of clones, over 70% of them singletons. The sequencing input was peripheral blood. This receptor was obtained from an elderly woman with acute or convalescent COVID-19.

The CDR3 sequence: CASRLQGQPQHF. The CDR3 nucleotides are TGTGCCAGCAGGCTACAGGGGCAGCCCCAGCATTTT. J is TRBJ1-5 and V is TRBV12-3 or TRBV12-4, with 7 nucleotides matching TRBD1. The V and J ends lost 6 bases and 7 bases, in that order; junction bases with no gene match: 3. This CDR3 is built from 12 residues.